One sample yielded the 7 T cell receptor beta chains listed below, sequenced in a study of blood T cell repertoires in COVID-19. Clones were read by immunoSEQ multiplex PCR, and TCRdb kept only the in-frame ones, dropping some. The sample shows approximately 210,000 clones, around 90% of them seen only once. Sequences were obtained from PBMCs or T cells enriched from blood (not recorded which). The receptor set was obtained from a woman aged 30 to 39 who had recovered from COVID-19.

The chain carries TRBV25-1 and TRBJ2-7, with TRBD2 matching over 11 bases. The V gene's germline CDR1 is MGHDK and CDR2 SYGVNS. The CDR3 contains 14 residues. Unmatched junction bases numbered 3, after V lost 7 bases and J lost 1 base. In DNA, the CDR3 is TGTGCCAGCACTCTAGCGGGAGGATCCTACGAGCAGTACTTC. Protein sequence: CASTLAGGSYEQYF.

The chain employs TRBV6-5 and TRBJ1-2; the D gene is possibly TRBD1 (5 bases). CDR1 and CDR2 (germline): MNHEY, SVGAGI. The CDR3 loop spans 13 amino acids. Trimming left V 2 bases short and J 8 bases short, with 12 bases between. CDR3 DNA sequence: TGTGCCAGCAGTTACAGGGGAATTGGAGGCTACACCTTC. Amino acid sequence: CASSYRGIGGYTF.

The V gene is TRBV5-6, the J gene TRBJ1-2, with 9 bases identical to TRBD1. The J segment lost 4 bases and the V segment lost 1 base, leaving 8 bases of the junction unmatched. The CDR3 extends over 16 amino acids. Germline V gives CDR1 SGHDT, CDR2 YYEEEE. CDR3: CASSLWTGDPFYGYTF. CDR3 in DNA: TGTGCCAGCAGCTTGTGGACAGGGGACCCTTTCTATGGCTACACCTTC.

The sample holds one count of this clone. The V and J genes are TRBV5-1 and TRBJ2-5, with TRBD2 matching 8 bases. The germline gives CDR1 SGHRS, CDR2 YFSETQ. V was pared by 3 bases and J by 5 bases, with 6 bases of the junction left unmatched. The CDR3 is 14 amino acids. The DNA for the CDR3 is TGCGCCAGCAGCTCCCCGGGGGGGCCGGAGACCCAGTACTTC. Translation gives CASSSPGGPETQYF.

This clone was observed a few times. CDR3 in amino acids: CAWSVQGGETQYF. CDR3 nucleotide sequence: TGTGCCTGGAGTGTACAAGGCGGGGAGACCCAGTACTTC. The chain couples TRBV30 to TRBJ2-5; D is perhaps TRBD2 (5 bases). There are 13 residues in the CDR3. The V gene's germline CDR1 is GTSNPN and CDR2 SVGIG (reference sequence). With 0 bases removed from V and 5 bases from J, the gap between germline ends came to 10 bases.

CDR3 in DNA: TGTGCCAGCAGCCAGGAAACGGGAGTAGGCAACAATGAGCAGTTCTTC. Protein sequence: CASSQETGVGNNEQFF. The genes are TRBV4-2 and TRBJ2-1; D is perhaps TRBD2 (6 bases). Germline lookup yields CDR1 LGHNA and CDR2 YNFKEQ. CDR3 length equals 16 residues. The V end lost 3 bases, the J end lost 5 bases, and 17 bases lay between the germline ends.

The chain is built from TRBV19 and TRBJ1-5; D is possibly TRBD1 (6 bases). CDR3 size: 13 residues. The V and J ends lost 6 bases and 7 bases respectively, with 13 bases between them. Germline CDR1 and CDR2: LNHDA and SQIVND (reference sequence). The CDR3 here is CASSEHRVQPQHF. The CDR3 coding sequence is TGTGCCAGTAGCGAGCACAGGGTCCAGCCCCAGCATTTT.